This TCR beta chain appears in the sequencing data of a study of graft-versus-host responses after intestinal transplantation. The study, taken as a whole, reports: Peak circulating GvH clone levels were associated with early post-transplant HvG declines. Within allografts, high graft-versus-host to host-versus-graft clonal ratios were seen among patients with graft-donor T cell macrochimerism. Recipient marrow harbored GvH clones, some of which surfaced first in ileum or blood.

As regards this clone: Its antigen is unidentified.

The CDR3 length is 15 residues. V lost 2 bases, J lost 3 bases, and 14 bases lay in between. Germline lookup yields CDR1 MNHEY and CDR2 SMNVEV (reference sequence). Using immunoSEQ multiplex PCR, the repertoire was profiled, and TCRdb retains in-frame clones only, with some absent. The profile shows approximately 110,000 clones, just under 95% of them singletons. The rearrangement uses TRBV27 and TRBJ2-7, with TRBD2 as a possible D gene (5 bases). This receptor was taken from a human donor who was the organ donor for an intestinal transplant. This specimen was unstimulated CD8+ T cells sorted from spleen or lymph node cells, taken before transplant. In nucleotides, the CDR3 is TGTGCCAGCAGTTTAGTAAGCGGAAAGTTCTACGAGCAGTACTTC. This translates into CASSLVSGKFYEQYF.